The source of this TCR beta chain is a study of cytomegalovirus exposure and HLA in healthy donors. Whole-study findings and limits: Later analysis suggested most CMV-associated TCR beta chains were HLA-restricted.

Primers for the PCR totalled 60 Vbeta and 13 Jbeta. Sequencing was performed with immunoSEQ multiplex PCR; in TCRdb, only in-frame clones are kept and a portion is missing. In the table there are about 130,000 clones, 65% to 90% of which are singletons. Donors counted as nominally healthy when sampled, yet unrecorded immune exposures were likely. V was shortened by 3 bases and J by 6 bases, with 11 bases between the two germline ends. CDR1 MNHEY and CDR2 SMNVEV come from the germline V gene (reference sequence). CDR3 length: 14 amino acids. A note on this clone: Its antigen is currently unknown.

J is TRBJ1-4 and V is TRBV27; no firm D call. The sequencing input was PBMCs. This TCR derives from a man aged 18 to 30 in good health and CMV-seronegative. The CDR3: CASSLNRYYEKLFF. The CDR3 coding sequence is TGTGCCAGCAGTTTGAATCGATACTATGAAAAACTGTTTTTT.